The 8 T cell receptor beta chains reported below all come from one sample, sequenced in a study of blood T cells in healthy people across ages (dated by TCRdb to between 2014 and 2016). Library method: 5' RACE. These reads were obtained on an Illumina HiSeq 2500. A second PCR of about 7 to 12 cycles was run with a J-beta primer mix and a sample-barcoded 5' primer. TCRdb reran the public reads through fastp at Q25 and MiXCR, keeping productive beta chains. Each entry is one CDR3 protein sequence, shown with its most common DNA and genes. The sample data list about 2 million distinct CDR3 sequences, and around 50% of these were observed just once. The biggest ten clones account for less than 2.5% of the sample. Sequencing was done on a sample of blood. These receptors originate from a woman aged 40 to 49 in good health.

The chain couples TRBV7-2 to TRBJ1-6; D possibly corresponds to TRBD1 (5 bases). Trimming took 6 bases from V and 7 from J, leaving 16 bases between them. Germline-derived CDR1 and CDR2 are SGHTA and FQGNSA. CDR3 length equals 15 residues. In DNA, the CDR3 is TGTGCCAGCAGGCTCGGGACCAACCCAAATTCACCCCTCCACTTT. Translated: CASRLGTNPNSPLHF.

The rearrangement joins TRBV20-1 to TRBJ2-5; 12 nucleotides match TRBD2. CDR3 length: 16 residues. The V gene's germline CDR1 is DFQATT and CDR2 SNEGSKA (reference sequence). V shed 3 bases and J 4 bases; nucleotides not matched to a gene: 9. CDR3 in amino acids: CSASASGGAGLETQYF. The CDR3 DNA follows: TGCAGTGCTAGCGCTAGCGGGGGGGCCGGTTTAGAGACCCAGTACTTC.

This clonotype was recorded a few times. The chain couples TRBV4-1 to TRBJ1-6; D possibly corresponds to TRBD1 (5 bases). This CDR3 comprises 18 residues. Trimming cost V 4 bases and J 6 bases, with 22 bases left between them. Germline V gene sequence: CDR1 MGHRA, CDR2 YSYEKL. This CDR3 is CASSPAGAGFSGNSPLHF. The CDR3 DNA follows: TGCGCCAGCAGCCCGGCCGGGGCAGGTTTCTCCGGTAATTCACCCCTCCACTTT.

The chain combines TRBV15 with TRBJ2-5, with TRBD2 as a possible D gene (6 bases). This CDR3 comprises 16 residues. Per the germline V gene, CDR1 is LNHNV and CDR2 is YYDKDF (reference sequence). Trimming cost V 1 base and J 2 bases, with 14 bases left between them. CDR3 nucleotides: TGTGCCACCAGCAGAGCCCCGAGCCGGGGGCAAGAGACCCAGTACTTC. It specifies CATSRAPSRGQETQYF.

Only a few counts were recorded for this clonotype. The V and J genes are TRBV20-1 and TRBJ2-3; D remains ambiguous. Trimming pared 6 bases from V and 6 bases from J, leaving 7 bases between. Germline lookup yields CDR1 DFQATT and CDR2 SNEGSKA (reference sequence). The CDR3 extends over 10 amino acids. CDR3 in DNA: TGCAGTGCCCTCGGCGATACGCAGTATTTT. Its protein is CSALGDTQYF.

V is TRBV7-6 and J is TRBJ2-7, with D tentatively TRBD1 or TRBD2 (6 bases each). Trimming left V 0 bases short and J 4 bases short, with 13 bases between. CDR1 is SGHVS and CDR2 is FNYEAQ in the germline V gene. The CDR3 sequence is 15 residues long. The CDR3: CASSLATRGVYEQYF. CDR3 nucleotide sequence: TGTGCCAGCAGCTTAGCGACAAGGGGGGTGTACGAGCAGTACTTC.

The chain has TRBV20-1 and TRBJ2-3; 9 nucleotides align to TRBD1. V dropped 3 bases and J dropped 6; count of bases not matched to a gene: 16. This CDR3 has 17 amino acids. CDR1 and CDR2 from the germline V gene are DFQATT and SNEGSKA (reference sequence). CDR3 in DNA: TGCAGTGCTAGGGATCCGGGACAGGGAGGGTGGTCGGATACGCAGTATTTT. It is translated as CSARDPGQGGWSDTQYF.

This chain links TRBV12-3 or TRBV12-4 with TRBJ1-2, with D possibly being TRBD1 (6 bases). V lost 7 bases and J lost 6, with 18 bases in between. This CDR3 has 14 residues. The CDR3 coding sequence is TGTGCCAGCACCTTAGAAGGGGGTAATCATGGCTACACCTTC. The encoded protein is CASTLEGGNHGYTF.